What follows are 5 T cell receptor beta chains derived from one specimen sequenced in a study of blood T cell repertoires in COVID-19. Only in-frame clones appear in the TCRdb table, and some are missing; sequencing was by immunoSEQ multiplex PCR. The sample holds some 76,000 clones, about 81% seen once. Sequenced input: peripheral blood. The receptors were sampled from a human donor in a cohort sampled during active COVID-19.

The genes are TRBV6-6 and TRBJ2-7; tentative D call: TRBD1 (6 bases). Trimming pared 5 bases from V and 2 bases from J, leaving 16 bases between. In germline, CDR1 is MNHNY, CDR2 SVGAGI (reference sequence). This CDR3 spans 15 amino acids. The CDR3 DNA sequence: TGTGCCAGCAGTCCCAGGGGCCAAACCACCTACGAGCAGTACTTC. Its protein product is CASSPRGQTTYEQYF.

The V gene is TRBV11-2, the J gene TRBJ1-3, with 7 bases lining up with TRBD1. Germline trimming cut 3 bases from V and 8 bases from J; bases unmatched to any gene: 13. The germline CDR1 and CDR2 sequences are SGHAT and FQNNGV. This CDR3 is 16 amino acids long. CDR3: CASSFSPSAGGYTIYF. CDR3 DNA: TGTGCCAGCAGCTTCTCCCCCTCGGCAGGGGGGTACACCATATATTTT.

The rearrangement joins TRBV10-3 to TRBJ2-3, with D perhaps TRBD1 (5 bases). The CDR3 runs to 13 residues. V was trimmed by 7 bases and J by 0 bases, leaving 8 bases between them. CDR1 is ENHRY, CDR2 SYGVKD, per germline. This CDR3 is CAINKGSTDTQYF. The CDR3 DNA sequence: TGTGCCATCAACAAGGGGAGCACAGATACGCAGTATTTT.

The CDR3 bases are TGTGCCAGCTCACTCCCAGGGACAGATACGCAGTATTTT. It yields the protein CASSLPGTDTQYF. V is TRBV18 and J is TRBJ2-3; weak D call: TRBD1 (5 bases). The CDR3 contains 13 residues. V lost 4 bases to trimming and J lost 3 bases, with 8 bases between them. Germline V gene lookup returns CDR1 KGHSH and CDR2 LQKENI. Using reference TRBV18 and TRBJ2-3 for the parts outside the CDR3, the full variable domain is NAGVMQNPRHLVRRRGQEARLRCSPMKGHSHVYWYRQLPEEGLKFMVYLQKENIIDESGMPKERFSAEFPKEGPSILRIQQVVRGDSAAYFCASSLPGTDTQYFGPGTRLTVL.

This chain links TRBV29-1 with TRBJ1-1, with D uncertain. Looked up from germline, CDR1 is SQVTM and CDR2 is ANQGSEA. The CDR3 totals 12 residues. V was cut by 3 bases and J by 1 base, with 6 bases left in between. CDR3 in DNA: TGCAGCGTTGATCGCAGGAACACTGAAGCTTTCTTT. Its translation: CSVDRRNTEAFF.